The subject of this entry is one T cell receptor beta chain. There are many counts of this clonotype. It has no known antigen specificity. No base quality information exists; no much larger clone differs at one position. Between the V and J ends, shortened by 0 bases and 2 bases respectively, the junction contains 7 bases. Reading from cysteine to phenylalanine, the CDR3 counts 14 amino acids. Solely the CDR3 DNA is kept, with 42 bases framed from the first base. The germline V gene specifies SQVTM as CDR1 and ANQGSEA as CDR2. For repertoire sequencing, the TCR beta CDR3 regions were amplified from RNA transcripts. The first round was an RT-PCR using HTBI primers with the Qiagen OneStep RT-PCR kit, and this first round was followed by a second-round multiplex PCR, then size selection and purification. Libraries were sequenced on an Illumina HiSeq2000 using paired-end 100 bp reads. For the original study's pipeline: Reads were processed with SOAPnuke, discarding reads with adapters, uncalled bases, mean Phred below 15, or no exact constant-primer or identifier match. High-quality paired reads were merged with COPE v1.2.5. Unique nucleotide sequences were defined as clonotypes and aligned to IMGT TRB V, D and J references using MiTCR v1.1. The analysis was limited to V-J combinations with a frequency above 0.0001, which together covered approximately 99% of the repertoires. A TCR clonal expansion and chaos score per V-J combination was defined as the ratio of F50 clonal expansion to chaos observed in the TCRdist matrix. Welch's t-statistics and random forest were used to reduce features to approximately 13 V-J combinations, which were fed into a naive Bayes classifier. The similarity between thyroid and blood repertoires was quantified using the Morisita-Horn index. The public reads were reanalyzed by TCRdb: fastp trimming at Q25, MiXCR alignment, in-frame beta chains only. One record per CDR3 amino acid sequence lists the most common genes and DNA. In this record, the V and J calls reflect TCRdb's handling and not the investigators' own analysis. In this sample the table shows about 500,000 distinct CDR3 sequences, less than 45% of which occur a single time. The ten largest clonotypes hold 3.5% to 5% of the sample.

This specimen belongs to a study of Graves' ophthalmopathy and Graves' hyperthyroidism (dated by TCRdb to 2017 to 2018). With respect to the entire study: Hyperthyroidism was considered stable if no progression to ophthalmopathy occurred within 18 months of follow-up. To tell Graves' ophthalmopathy apart from Graves' hyperthyroidism, and to predict which patients would progress to ophthalmopathy, the study relied on TCR beta repertoire signatures. In total, 135 blood samples were TCR-sequenced: 43 ophthalmopathy, some 75 hyperthyroidism and about 17 hyperthyroidism-to-ophthalmopathy patients. To explore V-J signatures distinguishing ophthalmopathy from hyperthyroidism, a discovery set of about a hundred patients (43 ophthalmopathy, 55 to 60 stable hyperthyroidism) was enrolled. An independent validation cohort comprised under 20 hyperthyroidism patients and 15 to 17 patients who later progressed from hyperthyroidism to ophthalmopathy. In roughly six hyperthyroidism patients, the T-cell repertoire of thyroid tissue was compared with the T-cell repertoire of blood. Once sampling was done, hyperthyroidism patients were given methimazole at a starting dose of 30 mg daily, while ophthalmopathy patients were given high-dose intravenous methylprednisolone. On the study overall, not on this receptor specifically: Sample size was not predetermined statistically, and investigators were not blinded to group allocation. In validation, the model predicted ophthalmopathy progression with less than 71% sensitivity and 72.22% specificity; approximately 12 predicted patients were CT-confirmed with GO in a median of about 7.1 months. In cross-validation, the 13-signature model distinguished ophthalmopathy from stable hyperthyroidism with about 88% sensitivity and just under 84% specificity, and in the test set the corresponding values were roughly 80% and 75%. Most of the expanded thyroid clonotypes with a frequency above 0.001 were also detected in blood, and it was suggested that the thyroid immune response may be reflected by blood repertoires.

Hyperthyroidism patients were newly diagnosed, with disease duration under 2 months, and aged 18 to 65 years. Anyone with other autoimmune diseases, uncontrolled infections, pregnancy or lactation was excluded from the study. Clinical symptoms, serum thyroxine, TRAb, thyroid ultrasound and orbital computed tomography formed the basis of the diagnosis. Total RNA was extracted using Trizol reagent, and RNA quality was checked on an Agilent 2100 Bioanalyzer. This TCR came from an adult man with Graves' hyperthyroidism. What was sequenced was peripheral blood or thyroid tissue (not recorded which). In this chain, TRBV29-1 is recombined with TRBJ2-2; the D gene identity is not certain. The nucleotides are TGCAGCGTTGAAGAAACAGTTAACACCGGGGAGCTGTTTTTT. Its coded protein is CSVEETVNTGELFF.